Presented here are 24 T cell receptor beta chains from one specimen sequenced in a study of radiotherapy plus CTLA-4 blockade in lung cancer. Method: immunoSEQ multiplex PCR; TCRdb's copy keeps in-frame clones and lacks some. The repertoire has over 80,000 clones, 85% to 90% of them found once; the top ten carry approximately 15%. Sequencing used peripheral blood, obtained from a patient treated with radiotherapy plus ipilimumab. Receptor source: a human donor with non-small cell lung cancer that progressed on radiotherapy plus ipilimumab.

This clone was observed once. J is TRBJ2-2 and V is TRBV6-5; TRBD1 is a possible D gene (6 bases). V lost 0 bases and J 6 bases, leaving 11 bases between the germline ends. The germline gives CDR1 MNHEY, CDR2 SVGAGI. This CDR3 region has 15 residues. The CDR3: CASSYSGRGAGELFF. CDR3 DNA sequence: TGTGCCAGCAGTTACTCCGGCAGGGGCGCCGGGGAGCTGTTTTTT.

This clone showed up just once. The V and J genes are TRBV7-2 and TRBJ2-7; 8 nucleotides line up with TRBD1. The CDR3 is 15 residues long. V was pared by 1 base and J by 0 bases, with 2 bases of the junction left unmatched. In germline, CDR1 is SGHTA, CDR2 FQGNSA. The CDR3 DNA reads TGTGCCAGCAGCTTAGGGACAGGGAGCTCCTACGAGCAGTACTTC. Its translation is CASSLGTGSSYEQYF.

This chain uses TRBV6-5 with TRBJ2-1, with D unclear. Trimming removed 2 bases from V and 6 bases from J, with 5 bases in between. Germline CDR1 reads MNHEY; CDR2 reads SVGAGI. This CDR3 region has 12 residues. The CDR3: CASSYRSNEQFF. For the CDR3, the DNA is TGTGCCAGCAGTTACAGATCCAATGAGCAGTTCTTC.

This rearrangement joins TRBV9 to TRBJ1-6, with D possibly TRBD1 on 6 matching bases. In germline, CDR1 is SGDLS, CDR2 YYNGEE. The CDR3 contains 17 residues. V lost 0 bases, J lost 8 bases, and 18 bases lay in between. Written as DNA, the CDR3 is TGTGCCAGCAGCGTAGAAGGAGACTGGGCAGGGGATTCACCCCTCCACTTT. Translated: CASSVEGDWAGDSPLHF. The full variable domain, its missing parts supplied by reference TRBV9 and TRBJ1-6, is DSGVTQTPKHLITATGQRVTLRCSPRSGDLSVYWYQQSLDQGLQFLIQYYNGEERAKGNILERFSAQQFPDLHSELNLSSLELGDSALYFCASSVEGDWAGDSPLHFGNGTRLTVT.

This chain uses TRBV30 with TRBJ2-7, with TRBD2 matching over 8 bases. The CDR3 has 14 amino acids. V lost 2 bases to trimming and J lost 6 bases; unmatched junction nucleotides: 9. Germline assignment: CDR1 GTSNPN and CDR2 SVGIG (reference sequence). The CDR3 coding sequence is TGTGCCTGGAGTCTTCAGCGGGGGACGAGCGAGCAGTACTTC. It encodes CAWSLQRGTSEQYF.

The gene calls are TRBV28 and TRBJ1-4; D might be TRBD1 (5 bases). The CDR3 is made up of 15 amino acids. Trimming took 5 bases from V and 7 from J, leaving 17 bases between them. CDR1 is MDHEN, CDR2 SYDVKM, per germline. CDR3 sequence reads: CASSTWGGGGEKLFF. The DNA of the CDR3 is TGTGCCAGCAGTACGTGGGGGGGAGGAGGTGAAAAACTGTTTTTT.

V and J are TRBV28 and TRBJ2-6; D gene unclear. The V gene lost 5 bases and the J gene lost 2 bases, with 13 bases spanning the gap. Germline V gene sequence: CDR1 MDHEN, CDR2 SYDVKM. CDR3 length equals 16 residues. CDR3: CASSTLNGAGANVLTF. DNA of the CDR3: TGTGCCAGCAGTACCCTCAACGGTGCTGGGGCCAACGTCCTGACTTTC.

The chain carries TRBV30 and TRBJ2-3; TRBD2 aligns across 9 bases. This CDR3 spans 13 amino acids. Germline trimming cut 4 bases from V and 3 bases from J; bases unmatched to any gene: 2. Germline V gives CDR1 GTSNPN, CDR2 SVGIG (reference sequence). CDR3 sequence (DNA): TGTGCCTGGAATGCGGGAGGGACAGATACGCAGTATTTT. Translating gives CAWNAGGTDTQYF.

The CDR3 here is CASSPPGQGTTDTQYF. Here the CDR3 DNA reads TGTGCCAGCAGTCCACCGGGACAGGGGACCACAGATACGCAGTATTTT. The rearrangement links TRBV2 to TRBJ2-3, with 10 bases aligning to TRBD1. This CDR3 is 16 amino acids long. The trim removed 5 bases at V and 2 bases at J, leaving 7 bases unmatched. CDR1 and CDR2 from the germline V gene are SNHLY and FYNNEI.

This chain links TRBV30 with TRBJ1-3; no clear D gene. This CDR3 is 13 amino acids long. Germline-derived CDR1 and CDR2 are GTSNPN and SVGIG (reference sequence). The ends were cut back, 5 bases at V and 1 base at J, with 9 bases in the middle. The CDR3 region is CAWAPGSGNTIYF. The CDR3 bases are TGTGCCTGGGCCCCGGGGTCTGGAAACACCATATATTTT.

The J gene is TRBJ2-1, the V gene TRBV9; D perhaps matches TRBD2 (6 bases). Germline CDR1 is SGDLS and CDR2 is YYNGEE. V dropped 5 bases and J dropped 0 bases, with 12 bases sitting between them. The CDR3 loop spans 15 amino acids. This CDR3 is CASSRAGLSYNEQFF. Here the CDR3 DNA reads TGTGCCAGCAGTAGAGCGGGTCTCTCCTACAATGAGCAGTTCTTC.

In nucleotides, the CDR3 is TGTGCCAGCAGCTTATGGGTGACGCGGGTCGGGGATGAGCAGTTCTTC. Translated: CASSLWVTRVGDEQFF. The chain is built from TRBV7-3 and TRBJ2-1; D possibly corresponds to TRBD2 (5 bases). Trimming took off 2 bases at V and 8 bases at J, with 19 bases between the two ends. The CDR3 loop spans 16 amino acids. From germline, CDR1 is SGHTA and CDR2 FQGTGA. The whole variable domain, remainder taken from reference TRBV7-3 and TRBJ2-1, is GAGVSQTPSNKVTEKGKYVELRCDPISGHTALYWYRQSLGQGPEFLIYFQGTGAADDSGLPNDRFFAVRPEGSVSTLKIQRTERGDSAVYLCASSLWVTRVGDEQFFGPGTRLTVL.

The V call is TRBV18, the J call TRBJ1-1; no definite D call. V shed 4 bases and J shed 4 bases, with 10 bases lying between them. Looked up from germline, CDR1 is KGHSH and CDR2 is LQKENI. CDR3 length: 13 residues. This chain's CDR3 is CASSQGRGTEAFF. The CDR3, as DNA: TGTGCCAGCTCACAAGGGCGGGGCACTGAAGCTTTCTTT.

The CDR3 DNA sequence: TGTGCCTGGAGTGGGGACAGGGGAAGGGAAGCTTTCTTT. Protein: CAWSGDRGREAFF. V usage is TRBV30 and J usage is TRBJ1-1; 10 nucleotides line up with TRBD1. Per the germline V gene, CDR1 is GTSNPN and CDR2 is SVGIG (reference sequence). This CDR3 comprises 13 residues. V was pared by 1 base and J by 8 bases, with 4 bases of the junction left unmatched.

The chain uses TRBV6-1 and TRBJ2-7; D is perhaps TRBD2 (7 bases). Trimming took off 6 bases at V and 7 bases at J, with 16 bases between the two ends. The CDR3 is 13 residues long. Germline values: CDR1 MNHNS, CDR2 SASEGT. The CDR3 DNA reads as TGTGCCAGCAGACCTGGGACTACAGGGGAGCAGTACTTC. Translation: CASRPGTTGEQYF.

The gene calls are TRBV10-3 and TRBJ1-2; 10 positions agree with TRBD1. After removal of 6 bases from V and 4 bases from J, the junction contained 2 bases not matched to a gene. This CDR3 region has 13 residues. Germline V gene sequence: CDR1 ENHRY, CDR2 SYGVKD. The CDR3 here is CAIRWDRGYGYTF. As DNA, the CDR3 is TGTGCCATCAGATGGGACAGGGGCTATGGCTACACCTTC.

This sequence joins TRBV29-1 and TRBJ1-2; D ambiguous. The V and J ends lost 3 bases and 3 bases respectively, with 2 bases between them. The germline V gene encodes CDR1 SQVTM and CDR2 ANQGSEA. The CDR3 consists of 10 residues. The DNA for the CDR3 is TGCAGCGTTGAGCACTATGGCTACACCTTC. It encodes CSVEHYGYTF.

This clone appeared once. V is TRBV29-1 and J is TRBJ1-1; D remains ambiguous. CDR1 SQVTM and CDR2 ANQGSEA come from the germline V gene. The CDR3 has 16 residues. V lost 3 bases and J lost 1, with 18 bases in between. CDR3 nucleotides: TGCAGCGTTGACCTCCCCGGCCGCCGGAGGAACACTGAAGCTTTCTTT. This encodes CSVDLPGRRRNTEAFF. Looking up the rest from reference TRBV29-1 and TRBJ1-1 gives the full variable domain: SAVISQKPSRDICQRGTSLTIQCQVDSQVTMMFWYRQQPGQSLTLIATANQGSEATYESGFVIDKFPISRPNLTFSTLTVSNMSPEDSSIYLCSVDLPGRRRNTEAFFGQGTRLTVV.

The rearrangement uses TRBV9 and TRBJ2-2; D may be TRBD2 (7 bases). Germline CDR1 SGDLS, CDR2 YYNGEE. V dropped 6 bases and J dropped 4 bases, with 19 bases sitting between them. The CDR3 has 16 amino acids. The CDR3 DNA is TGTGCCAGCACCCCTAGGGGGGGGGCGGGCACCGGGGAGCTGTTTTTT. This codes for CASTPRGGAGTGELFF.

This chain joins TRBV7-2 and TRBJ1-3; D is uncertain. CDR1 and CDR2 (germline): SGHTA, FQGNSA. The CDR3 length is 15 residues. V dropped 0 bases and J dropped 0 bases, with 6 bases sitting between them. CDR3 in DNA: TGTGCCAGCAGCTTAGCGGGGTCCTCTGGAAACACCATATATTTT. Protein product: CASSLAGSSGNTIYF.

This chain uses TRBV14 with TRBJ2-5, with 13 bases aligning to TRBD2. The CDR3 totals 18 residues. The germline gives CDR1 SGHDN, CDR2 FVKESK. V dropped 1 base and J dropped 1; count of bases not matched to a gene: 6. CDR3 in amino acids: CASSQALGLAGLQETQYF. The CDR3 DNA sequence: TGTGCCAGCAGCCAAGCGTTGGGACTAGCGGGACTCCAAGAGACCCAGTACTTC.

This sequence joins TRBV4-1 and TRBJ1-4; D possibly corresponds to TRBD1 (5 bases). V was pared by 4 bases and J by 0 bases, with 9 bases between. The CDR3 spans 15 residues. Per the germline V gene, CDR1 is MGHRA and CDR2 is YSYEKL. As DNA, the CDR3 is TGCGCCAGCAGCCCCCAACAGGCAACTAATGAAAAACTGTTTTTT. This encodes CASSPQQATNEKLFF.

Notes on this clone: The junction shows a germline mismatch at one end, possibly a read error. This sequence joins TRBV5-1 and TRBJ2-5; D is ambiguous. The CDR3 totals 15 residues. Germline loops: CDR1 SGHRS, CDR2 YFSETQ. This CDR3 is CASSLEDAPSEIQYF. The CDR3 region has the DNA TGCGCCAGCAGCTTGGAAGACGCGCCTTCGGAGATCCAGTACTTC.

This chain uses TRBV2 with TRBJ2-3; 8 nucleotides line up with TRBD2. CDR1 SNHLY and CDR2 FYNNEI come from the germline V gene. V was pared by 9 bases and J by 6 bases, with 11 bases of the junction left unmatched. CDR3 size: 14 residues. The CDR3 sequence: CASLLAGGSDTQYF. DNA for the CDR3: TGTGCCAGTTTGCTAGCGGGCGGAAGCGATACGCAGTATTTT.